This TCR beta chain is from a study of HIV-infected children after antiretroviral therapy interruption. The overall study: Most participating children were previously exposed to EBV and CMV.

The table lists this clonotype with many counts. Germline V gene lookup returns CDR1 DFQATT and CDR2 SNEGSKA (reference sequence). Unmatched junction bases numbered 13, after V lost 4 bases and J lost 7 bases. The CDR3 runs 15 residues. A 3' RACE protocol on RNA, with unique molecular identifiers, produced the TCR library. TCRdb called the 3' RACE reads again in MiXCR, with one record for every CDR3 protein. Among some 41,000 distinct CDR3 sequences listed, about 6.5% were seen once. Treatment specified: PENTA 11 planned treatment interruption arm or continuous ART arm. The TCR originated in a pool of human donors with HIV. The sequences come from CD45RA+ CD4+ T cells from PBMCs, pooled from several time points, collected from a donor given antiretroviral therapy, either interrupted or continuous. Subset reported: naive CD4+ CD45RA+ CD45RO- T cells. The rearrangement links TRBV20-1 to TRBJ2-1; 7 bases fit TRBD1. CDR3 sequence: CSAINQGDPPNEQFF. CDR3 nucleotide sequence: TGCAGTGCTATCAATCAGGGGGACCCTCCAAATGAGCAGTTCTTC.